This TCR beta chain was profiled in a study of CD8+ T cells in alopecia areata. Study-level results: Lesional scalp, especially alopecia totalis/universalis, showed higher clonality than normal scalp. In scalp samples, resident alphabeta T cells of normal skin are also sequenced.

The CDR3 totals 15 residues. J was trimmed by 2 bases and V by 2 bases; bases with no gene match: 4. The germline CDR1 and CDR2 sequences are MNHNS and SASEGT. This clone was counted between two and nine times. The antigen remains unidentified. Sampling of alopecia areata patients yielded lesional scalp punch biopsies as well as peripheral blood. Extracted from the samples, RNA was reverse transcribed into cDNA to serve as the sequencing template. The repertoire was sequenced with immunoSEQ multiplex PCR; TCRdb's copy has only in-frame clones and lacks some. The data hold roughly 150,000 clones, with roughly 50% observed a single time.

The chain carries TRBV6-1 and TRBJ1-2; TRBD1 aligns across 8 bases. The clonotype was recovered from a human donor with alopecia areata. The specimen was CD4+ T cells sorted from blood. The chain's CDR3 is CASSEWTGLNYGYTF. The CDR3 nucleotides are TGTGCCAGCAGTGAATGGACAGGGCTGAACTATGGCTACACCTTC.